These T cell receptor beta chains were read from a single sample in a study of graft-versus-host responses after intestinal transplantation. Here immunoSEQ multiplex PCR was the method, and the copy in TCRdb shows in-frame clones only, minus some. The table records 25,000 to 30,000 clones, 65% to 80% of them present only once. The sample in question was ileum tissue, obtained 98 days after intestinal transplantation. The origin of the receptors is a human patient who received an intestinal transplant, so some T cells may come from the graft donor. The CDR3 runs from the conserved cysteine through the conserved F or W. Fields, in order: V gene, D gene, J gene, clone size, CDR3 protein, CDR3 DNA. D genes are given only for firm matches. Size values are once, few and many counts, or a class for expanded clones, and some rows have none.

V gene: TRBV6-6; D gene: .; J gene: TRBJ2-1; clone size: .; CDR3 protein: CASSYRGANEQFF; CDR3 DNA: TGTGCCAGCAGTTACCGGGGGGCGAATGAGCAGTTCTTC
V gene: TRBV5-1; D gene: .; J gene: TRBJ2-2; clone size: once; CDR3 protein: CASSWGSANTGELFF; CDR3 DNA: TGCGCCAGCAGCTGGGGATCCGCGAACACCGGGGAGCTGTTTTTT
V gene: TRBV21-1; D gene: .; J gene: TRBJ1-1; clone size: .; CDR3 protein: CASSFLVSSDRGGTEAFF; CDR3 DNA: TGTGCCAGCAGCTTTCTAGTGAGCTCGGACAGGGGAGGGACTGAAGCTTTCTTT
V gene: TRBV4-1; D gene: TRBD2; J gene: TRBJ2-5; clone size: .; CDR3 protein: CASSQSLLSGEETQYF; CDR3 DNA: TGCGCCAGCAGCCAATCGTTGTTAAGCGGGGAGGAGACCCAGTACTTC
V gene: TRBV19; D gene: .; J gene: TRBJ1-4; clone size: .; CDR3 protein: CASLGRGAQKLFF; CDR3 DNA: TGTGCCAGTCTCGGACGAGGTGCTCAAAAACTGTTTTTT
V gene: TRBV7-2; D gene: .; J gene: TRBJ2-1; clone size: .; CDR3 protein: CASSHTSKQFF; CDR3 DNA: TGTGCCAGCAGTCACACTAGTAAGCAGTTCTTC
V gene: TRBV19; D gene: .; J gene: TRBJ1-5; clone size: .; CDR3 protein: CASSAGIHQPQHF; CDR3 DNA: TGTGCCAGTAGTGCGGGTATTCATCAGCCCCAGCATTTT
V gene: TRBV4-1; D gene: .; J gene: TRBJ2-7; clone size: .; CDR3 protein: CASSRAPAYEQYF; CDR3 DNA: TGCGCCAGCAGCAGGGCCCCTGCCTACGAGCAGTACTTC
V gene: TRBV6-1; D gene: .; J gene: TRBJ1-1; clone size: .; CDR3 protein: CASSELGSGTEAFF; CDR3 DNA: TGTGCCAGCAGTGAATTAGGGTCGGGGACTGAAGCTTTCTTT
V gene: TRBV5-8; D gene: .; J gene: TRBJ2-1; clone size: .; CDR3 protein: CASSQTGTSYNEQFF; CDR3 DNA: TGTGCCAGCAGCCAAACCGGGACATCTTACAATGAGCAGTTCTTC
V gene: TRBV6-1; D gene: .; J gene: TRBJ1-1; clone size: .; CDR3 protein: CASSEMEGTEAFF; CDR3 DNA: TGTGCCAGCAGTGAAATGGAGGGGACTGAAGCTTTCTTT
V gene: TRBV2; D gene: .; J gene: TRBJ1-2; clone size: .; CDR3 protein: CASTGGSYTF; CDR3 DNA: TGTGCCAGCACGGGGGGAAGCTACACCTTC
V gene: TRBV19; D gene: TRBD1; J gene: TRBJ1-3; clone size: .; CDR3 protein: CASSLRQGSGNTIYF; CDR3 DNA: TGTGCCAGTAGTCTACGACAGGGTTCTGGAAACACCATATATTTT
V gene: TRBV6-1; D gene: .; J gene: TRBJ2-3; clone size: few; CDR3 protein: CASSEARLRTDTQYF; CDR3 DNA: TGTGCCAGCAGTGAAGCGCGGCTAAGAACAGATACGCAGTATTTT
V gene: TRBV6-5; D gene: TRBD1; J gene: TRBJ1-6; clone size: .; CDR3 protein: CASNDRGGNSPLHF; CDR3 DNA: TGTGCCAGCAACGACAGGGGCGGTAATTCACCCCTCCACTTT
V gene: TRBV5-6; D gene: .; J gene: TRBJ1-3; clone size: .; CDR3 protein: CASRGRGSGNTIYF; CDR3 DNA: TGTGCCAGCAGAGGCAGGGGCTCAGGAAACACCATATATTTT
V gene: TRBV20-1; D gene: .; J gene: TRBJ2-5; clone size: .; CDR3 protein: CSVPIWETQYF; CDR3 DNA: TGCAGTGTCCCGATTTGGGAGACCCAGTACTTC
V gene: TRBV7-2; D gene: .; J gene: TRBJ1-1; clone size: .; CDR3 protein: CASSLSGEAFF; CDR3 DNA: TGTGCCAGCAGCTTATCTGGAGAAGCTTTCTTT
V gene: TRBV19; D gene: TRBD1; J gene: TRBJ2-7; clone size: .; CDR3 protein: CASSETRGPGYEQYF; CDR3 DNA: TGTGCCAGTAGTGAGACCAGGGGGCCAGGCTACGAGCAGTACTTC
V gene: TRBV5-8; D gene: .; J gene: TRBJ2-3; clone size: .; CDR3 protein: CASSLYQGGTDTQYF; CDR3 DNA: TGTGCCAGCAGCTTGTATCAGGGGGGGACAGATACGCAGTATTTT
V gene: TRBV6-1; D gene: .; J gene: TRBJ1-1; clone size: .; CDR3 protein: CASTWGGGPTEAFF; CDR3 DNA: TGTGCCAGCACTTGGGGGGGAGGGCCCACTGAAGCTTTCTTT
V gene: TRBV9; D gene: .; J gene: TRBJ2-7; clone size: .; CDR3 protein: CASHHQKDSTPYEQYF; CDR3 DNA: TGTGCCAGCCACCACCAAAAGGACTCCACTCCCTACGAGCAGTACTTC
V gene: TRBV9; D gene: TRBD2; J gene: TRBJ2-3; clone size: .; CDR3 protein: CASSVEGGGVTDTQYF; CDR3 DNA: TGTGCCAGCAGCGTAGAGGGCGGGGGGGTGACAGATACGCAGTATTTT
V gene: TRBV21-1; D gene: .; J gene: TRBJ1-4; clone size: .; CDR3 protein: CARNTTPTNEKLFF; CDR3 DNA: TGTGCCAGAAACACCACCCCAACTAATGAAAAACTGTTTTTT
V gene: TRBV28; D gene: .; J gene: TRBJ1-6; clone size: .; CDR3 protein: CASSYHTSQDNSPLHF; CDR3 DNA: TGTGCCAGCAGTTACCATACCTCTCAGGATAATTCACCCCTCCACTTT
V gene: TRBV4-1; D gene: .; J gene: TRBJ2-7; clone size: .; CDR3 protein: CASSQEPGPYEQYF; CDR3 DNA: TGCGCCAGCAGCCAAGAACCTGGGCCTTACGAGCAGTACTTC
V gene: TRBV29-1; D gene: TRBD2; J gene: TRBJ2-1; clone size: .; CDR3 protein: CSGALAGAVDNEQFF; CDR3 DNA: TGCAGCGGGGCACTAGCGGGGGCAGTCGACAATGAGCAGTTCTTC
V gene: TRBV2; D gene: .; J gene: TRBJ1-2; clone size: .; CDR3 protein: CASSEFEGGYTF; CDR3 DNA: TGTGCCAGCAGTGAATTCGAAGGGGGCTACACCTTC
V gene: TRBV28; D gene: .; J gene: TRBJ1-1; clone size: .; CDR3 protein: CATGHGGHKTEAFF; CDR3 DNA: TGTGCCACAGGTCACGGCGGACATAAGACTGAAGCTTTCTTT
V gene: TRBV4-1; D gene: .; J gene: TRBJ2-5; clone size: .; CDR3 protein: CASSQDRTEGETQYF; CDR3 DNA: TGCGCCAGCAGCCAAGATCGGACAGAGGGGGAGACCCAGTACTTC
V gene: TRBV6-5; D gene: TRBD2; J gene: TRBJ2-1; clone size: .; CDR3 protein: CASSLAGGPINEQFF; CDR3 DNA: TGTGCCAGCAGTTTAGCGGGGGGGCCTATCAATGAGCAGTTCTTC
V gene: TRBV19; D gene: .; J gene: TRBJ1-1; clone size: .; CDR3 protein: CASRREGNTEAFF; CDR3 DNA: TGTGCCAGTAGAAGGGAGGGGAACACTGAAGCTTTCTTT
V gene: TRBV2; D gene: .; J gene: TRBJ2-1; clone size: .; CDR3 protein: CASSDPTYNEQFF; CDR3 DNA: TGTGCCAGCAGTGACCCTACCTACAATGAGCAGTTCTTC
V gene: TRBV14; D gene: .; J gene: TRBJ2-3; clone size: .; CDR3 protein: CASSQVQADTQYF; CDR3 DNA: TGTGCCAGCAGCCAGGTCCAAGCAGATACGCAGTATTTT
V gene: TRBV7-9; D gene: TRBD2; J gene: TRBJ2-1; clone size: .; CDR3 protein: CASSLLRGVYNEQFF; CDR3 DNA: TGTGCCAGCAGCTTATTGCGGGGGGTCTACAATGAGCAGTTCTTC
V gene: TRBV4-1; D gene: .; J gene: TRBJ1-2; clone size: .; CDR3 protein: CASSQLTGTDNYGYTF; CDR3 DNA: TGCGCCAGCAGCCAGCTGACCGGGACGGATAACTATGGCTACACCTTC
V gene: TRBV21-1; D gene: .; J gene: TRBJ2-2; clone size: few; CDR3 protein: CASSTSSGELFF; CDR3 DNA: TGTGCCAGCAGCACTAGCTCCGGGGAGCTGTTTTTT
V gene: TRBV9; D gene: TRBD2; J gene: TRBJ2-7; clone size: .; CDR3 protein: CASSPSGGFSYEQYF; CDR3 DNA: TGTGCCAGCAGCCCATCGGGGGGGTTCTCCTACGAGCAGTACTTC
V gene: TRBV14; D gene: .; J gene: TRBJ1-2; clone size: .; CDR3 protein: CASSQVLGIYGYTF; CDR3 DNA: TGTGCCAGCAGCCAAGTTTTAGGGATCTATGGCTACACCTTC
V gene: TRBV5-6; D gene: .; J gene: TRBJ1-4; clone size: .; CDR3 protein: CASSQPRDNNEKLFF; CDR3 DNA: TGTGCCAGCAGCCAGCCTAGGGACAATAATGAAAAACTGTTTTTT
V gene: TRBV2; D gene: .; J gene: TRBJ1-1; clone size: once; CDR3 protein: CASSREGPSGAEAFF; CDR3 DNA: TGTGCCAGCAGCAGAGAAGGGCCCTCCGGAGCTGAAGCTTTCTTT
V gene: TRBV5-6; D gene: .; J gene: TRBJ2-1; clone size: .; CDR3 protein: CASSLPDRPINNEQFF; CDR3 DNA: TGTGCCAGCAGCTTACCCGACAGGCCTATTAACAATGAGCAGTTCTTC